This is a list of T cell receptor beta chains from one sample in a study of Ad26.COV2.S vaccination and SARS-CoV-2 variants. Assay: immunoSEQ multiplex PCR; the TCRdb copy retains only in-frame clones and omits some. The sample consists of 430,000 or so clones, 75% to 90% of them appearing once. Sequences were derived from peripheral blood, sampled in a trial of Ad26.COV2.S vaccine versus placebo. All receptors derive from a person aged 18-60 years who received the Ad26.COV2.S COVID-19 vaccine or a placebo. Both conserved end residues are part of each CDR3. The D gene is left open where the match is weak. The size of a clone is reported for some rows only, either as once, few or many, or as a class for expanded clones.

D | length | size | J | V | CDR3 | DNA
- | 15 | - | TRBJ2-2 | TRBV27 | CASSLMVGDTGELFF | TGTGCCAGCAGTTTGATGGTGGGCGACACCGGGGAGCTGTTTTTT
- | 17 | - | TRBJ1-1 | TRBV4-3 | CASSQAFIQSRNTEAFF | TGCGCCAGCAGCCAAGCTTTCATCCAGTCTAGGAACACTGAAGCTTTCTTT
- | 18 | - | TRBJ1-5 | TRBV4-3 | CASSQDFPADSGNQPQHF | TGCGCCAGCAGCCAAGACTTCCCGGCCGACAGTGGCAATCAGCCCCAGCATTTT
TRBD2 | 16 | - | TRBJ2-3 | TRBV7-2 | CASSFGAGGRTDTQYF | TGTGCCAGCAGCTTCGGGGCGGGGGGCCGCACAGATACGCAGTATTTT
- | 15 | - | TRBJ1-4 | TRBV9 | CASSADRATNEKLFF | TGTGCCAGCAGCGCAGATCGAGCAACTAATGAAAAACTGTTTTTT
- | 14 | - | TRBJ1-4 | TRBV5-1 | CASSSLGSREKLFF | TGCGCCAGCAGCTCGCTCGGTTCAAGGGAAAAACTGTTTTTT
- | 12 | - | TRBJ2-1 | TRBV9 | CASSARVSEQFF | TGTGCCAGCAGCGCCAGGGTGAGTGAGCAGTTCTTC
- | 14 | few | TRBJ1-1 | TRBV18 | CASSPGGVNTEAFF | TGTGCCAGCTCACCAGGGGGAGTGAACACTGAAGCTTTCTTT
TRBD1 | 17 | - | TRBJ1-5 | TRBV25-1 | CASSEVLRGQGQQPQHF | TGTGCCAGCAGTGAAGTTTTAAGAGGACAGGGACAACAGCCCCAGCATTTT
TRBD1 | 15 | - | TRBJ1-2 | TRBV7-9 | CASSFGTGGADGYTF | TGTGCCAGCAGCTTTGGGACAGGGGGCGCAGATGGCTACACCTTC
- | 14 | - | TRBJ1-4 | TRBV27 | CASGGVRPDEKLFF | TGTGCCAGCGGGGGCGTCCGCCCTGACGAAAAACTGTTTTTT
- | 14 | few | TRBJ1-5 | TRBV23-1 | CASRGWGSNQPQHF | TGCGCCAGCAGAGGCTGGGGGAGCAATCAGCCCCAGCATTTT
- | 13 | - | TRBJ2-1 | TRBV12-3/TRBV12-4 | CASSFTEGVEQFF | TGTGCCAGCAGTTTTACTGAGGGGGTGGAGCAGTTCTTC
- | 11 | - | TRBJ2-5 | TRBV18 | CASSPQETQYF | TGTGCCAGCTCACCACAAGAGACCCAGTACTTC
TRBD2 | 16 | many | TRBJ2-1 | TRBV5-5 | CASSIRTSILSNEQFF | TGTGCCAGCAGCATCCGGACTAGTATTCTTTCTAATGAGCAGTTCTTC
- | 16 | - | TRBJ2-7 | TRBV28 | CASSPNDRRRNDEQYF | TGTGCCAGCAGCCCTAATGACAGGCGGAGGAATGACGAGCAGTACTTC
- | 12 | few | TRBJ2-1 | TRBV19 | CASGGLQLEQFF | TGTGCCAGTGGGGGGCTGCAACTTGAGCAGTTCTTC
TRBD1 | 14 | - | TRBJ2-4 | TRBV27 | CASSEAGGTDIQYF | TGTGCCAGCAGCGAAGCAGGGGGCACGGACATTCAGTACTTC
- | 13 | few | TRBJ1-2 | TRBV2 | CASSGSGGYGYTF | TGTGCCAGCAGTGGCAGCGGAGGCTATGGCTACACCTTC
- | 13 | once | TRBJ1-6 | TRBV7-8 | CASFPSLGSPLHF | TGTGCCAGCTTCCCCTCATTGGGTTCACCCCTCCACTTT
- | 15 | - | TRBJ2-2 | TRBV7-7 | CASSWGESGTGELFF | TGTGCTAGCAGCTGGGGGGAGTCTGGCACCGGGGAGCTGTTTTTT
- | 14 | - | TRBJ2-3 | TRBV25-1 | CASSEYPRTDTQYF | TGTGCCAGCAGTGAATACCCCCGCACAGATACGCAGTATTTT
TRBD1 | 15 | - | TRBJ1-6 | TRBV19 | CASSVADRVNSPLHF | TGTGCCAGTAGCGTTGCGGACAGGGTAAATTCACCCCTCCACTTT
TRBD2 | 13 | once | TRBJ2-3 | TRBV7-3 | CASGAGGTDTQYF | TGTGCCAGCGGGGCGGGAGGGACAGATACGCAGTATTTT
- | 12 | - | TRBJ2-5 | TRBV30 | CAWSLVGETQYF | TGTGCTTGGAGCTTAGTCGGGGAGACCCAGTACTTC
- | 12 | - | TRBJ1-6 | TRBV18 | CASSPLNSPLHF | TGTGCCAGCTCACCTTTGAATTCACCCCTCCACTTT
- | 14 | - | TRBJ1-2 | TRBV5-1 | CASSLEQGDYGYTF | TGCGCCAGCAGCTTGGAACAGGGAGACTATGGCTACACCTTC
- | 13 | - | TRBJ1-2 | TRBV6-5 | CASTYRVGYGYTF | TGTGCCAGCACCTACAGGGTGGGGTATGGCTACACCTTC
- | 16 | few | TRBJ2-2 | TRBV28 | CASSPTDISFVGELFF | TGTGCCAGCAGTCCGACCGACATATCATTTGTCGGGGAGCTGTTTTTT
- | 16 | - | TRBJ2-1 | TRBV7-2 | CASSLFRVASSNEQFF | TGTGCCAGCAGCTTATTCCGGGTTGCTAGTTCCAATGAGCAGTTCTTC
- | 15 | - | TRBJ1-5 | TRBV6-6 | CASSYDGYSNQPQHF | TGTGCCAGCAGTTACGACGGCTATAGCAATCAGCCCCAGCATTTT
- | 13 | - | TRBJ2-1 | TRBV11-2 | CASTIGQYNEQFF | TGTGCCAGCACCATAGGACAGTACAATGAGCAGTTCTTC
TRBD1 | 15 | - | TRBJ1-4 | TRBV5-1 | CASSLEGQGYEKLFF | TGCGCCAGCAGCTTGGAAGGACAGGGGTATGAAAAACTGTTTTTT
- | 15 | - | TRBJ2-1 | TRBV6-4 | CASSKRETSYNEQFF | TGTGCCAGCAGTAAGAGGGAGACCTCCTACAATGAGCAGTTCTTC
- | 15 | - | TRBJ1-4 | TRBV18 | CASSRSRAANEKLFF | TGTGCCAGCTCACGAAGCCGGGCGGCTAATGAAAAACTGTTTTTT
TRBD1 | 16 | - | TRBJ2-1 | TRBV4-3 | CASSQETGTGGNEQFF | TGCGCCAGCAGCCAAGAAACCGGGACAGGGGGCAATGAGCAGTTCTTC
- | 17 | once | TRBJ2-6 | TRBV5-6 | CASSFRVAVARANVLTF | TGTGCCAGCAGCTTTCGGGTGGCGGTAGCACGAGCCAACGTCCTGACTTTC
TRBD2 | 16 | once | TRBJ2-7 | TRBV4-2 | CASSPTSGGAGNEQYF | TGTGCCAGCAGTCCGACTAGCGGGGGGGCCGGGAACGAGCAGTACTTC
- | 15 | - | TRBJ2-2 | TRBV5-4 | CASSLGGGGTGELFF | TGTGCCAGCAGCTTGGGTGGAGGCGGCACCGGGGAGCTGTTTTTT
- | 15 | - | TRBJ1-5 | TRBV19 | CASSIRPHSNQPQHF | TGTGCCAGTAGTATCCGGCCCCATAGCAATCAGCCCCAGCATTTT
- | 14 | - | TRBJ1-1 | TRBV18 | CASSPGVGDTEAFF | TGTGCCAGCTCACCGGGGGTTGGGGACACTGAAGCTTTCTTT
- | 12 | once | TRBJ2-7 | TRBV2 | CAIRGVLNEQYF | TGTGCCATAAGAGGGGTTCTGAACGAGCAGTACTTC
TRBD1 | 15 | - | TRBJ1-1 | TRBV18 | CASSPPGGDKGEAFF | TGTGCCAGCTCACCCCCAGGGGGGGACAAGGGTGAAGCTTTCTTT
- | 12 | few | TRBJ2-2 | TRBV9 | CASSGPAGELFF | TGTGCCAGCAGCGGGCCCGCCGGGGAGCTGTTTTTT
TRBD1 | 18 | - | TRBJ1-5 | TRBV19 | CASSIDRRGRWSNQPQHF | TGTGCCAGTAGTATAGATCGTAGGGGGCGGTGGAGCAATCAGCCCCAGCATTTT
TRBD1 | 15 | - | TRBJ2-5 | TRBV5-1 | CASSLGGLFQETQYF | TGCGCCAGCAGCTTAGGGGGCCTATTCCAAGAGACCCAGTACTTC
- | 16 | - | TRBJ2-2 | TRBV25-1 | CASSEGWAGDTGELFF | TGTGCCAGCAGTGAAGGCTGGGCAGGGGACACCGGGGAGCTGTTTTTT